This T cell receptor (beta chain) comes out of a study of OX40 agonist ivuxolimab in advanced cancers. About the research overall: Patients received the agonistic anti-OX40 (CD134) antibody ivuxolimab. Findings of the study overall: The specificity for antigen of the expanded peripheral T cells was not determined. The 0.1-3.0 mg/kg partial responders had among the lowest clonal expansion.

Clones were sequenced by immunoSEQ multiplex PCR, and TCRdb holds only the in-frame ones, with some missing. The profile covers roughly 20,000 clones, with 70% to 90% appearing a single time and about 17% taken by the ten largest. On this clone itself: Antigen specificity is unknown.

The CDR3 sequence is 16 residues long. Trimming cost V 5 bases and J 9 bases; bases outside gene matches: 8. CDR1 is SGHTA, CDR2 FQGNSA, per germline. This sequence joins TRBV7-2 and TRBJ2-2; 14 bases map to TRBD2. This TCR came from an adult with an advanced solid tumor such as melanoma, head and neck, liver or kidney cancer. The sample consisted of CD4+ or CD8+ T cells sorted from blood, taken in a trial of the OX40 agonist ivuxolimab. The CDR3 bases are TGTGCCAGCAGCCCGGGACTAGCGGGGGCCCACAGGGAGCTGTTTTTT. Residues: CASSPGLAGAHRELFF.